This T cell receptor (beta chain) was obtained from a study of blood T cell repertoires in COVID-19. The CDR3 is made up of 16 amino acids. The J segment lost 2 bases and the V segment lost 8 bases, leaving 11 bases of the junction unmatched. The germline V gene encodes CDR1 MNHEY and CDR2 SMNVEV (reference sequence). Repertoires were generated with immunoSEQ multiplex PCR, while TCRdb's copy carries only in-frame clones and drops some. The sample carries about 300,000 clones, roughly 89% recorded once. Sequenced sample: peripheral blood. The V call is TRBV27, the J call TRBJ2-3, with 9 bases aligning to TRBD2. This receptor was identified in a man aged 40-50 years with acute or convalescent COVID-19. This CDR3 is CASSTPAGGSTDTQYF. The CDR3, as DNA: TGTGCCAGCTCAACCCCAGCGGGGGGTTCCACAGATACGCAGTATTTT.